The rows below give T cell receptor beta chains drawn from one sample of a study of T cells after posttransplantation cyclophosphamide. Assay used: immunoSEQ multiplex PCR; TCRdb lists only in-frame clones, some missing. The sample has 5,500 to 8,000 clones; roughly 92% are singletons. Sample: CD8+ T cells sorted from blood, taken after allogeneic stem cell transplant with posttransplant cyclophosphamide. These receptors all stem from a male patient aged 55 to 69 who received an allogeneic stem cell transplant from a related donor and was CMV-positive. Part of the T cells may come from the graft donor. Each CDR3 is given with its conserved first and last residue. D genes are given only for firm matches. Rows give clone size only sometimes, using once, few, many, or a class for an expanded clone.

D gene: TRBD1
clone size: -
J gene: TRBJ1-2
V gene: TRBV6-5
CDR3 length: 15
CDR3 DNA: TGTGCCAGCGGCCTAGGACAGGGGGCACACTATGGCTACACCTTC
CDR3 protein: CASGLGQGAHYGYTF

D gene: TRBD2
clone size: -
J gene: TRBJ2-1
V gene: TRBV9
CDR3 length: 15
CDR3 DNA: TGTGCCAGCAGCGTAGACGGGACTAGCCGCGATGAGCAGTTCTTC
CDR3 protein: CASSVDGTSRDEQFF

D gene: -
clone size: -
J gene: TRBJ2-7
V gene: TRBV28
CDR3 length: 15
CDR3 DNA: TGTGCCAGCAGACAAGGACCAGGGATAATCTACGAGCAGTACTTC
CDR3 protein: CASRQGPGIIYEQYF

D gene: -
clone size: -
J gene: TRBJ2-1
V gene: TRBV4-3
CDR3 length: 15
CDR3 DNA: TGCGCCAGCAGCCAAGAGCAGGGTCCCTACAATGAGCAGTTCTTC
CDR3 protein: CASSQEQGPYNEQFF

D gene: -
clone size: few
J gene: TRBJ1-1
V gene: TRBV28
CDR3 length: 14
CDR3 DNA: TGTGCCAGCAGTCCTGTTTTTGGGGGGTCTGAAGCTTTCTTT
CDR3 protein: CASSPVFGGSEAFF

D gene: TRBD2
clone size: -
J gene: TRBJ2-5
V gene: TRBV6-5
CDR3 length: 15
CDR3 DNA: TGTGCCAGCAGTCCCAGGAGCGGGGGGGCGGAGACCCAGTACTTC
CDR3 protein: CASSPRSGGAETQYF

D gene: TRBD1
clone size: -
J gene: TRBJ2-7
V gene: TRBV5-6
CDR3 length: 16
CDR3 DNA: TGTGCCAGCAGCACCATAGGGACAGAGACACCCTACGAGCAGTACTTC
CDR3 protein: CASSTIGTETPYEQYF

D gene: -
clone size: -
J gene: TRBJ2-6
V gene: TRBV7-9
CDR3 length: 13
CDR3 DNA: TGTGCCAGCATAGGGGCTGGGGCCAACGTCCTGACTTTC
CDR3 protein: CASIGAGANVLTF

D gene: TRBD1
clone size: -
J gene: TRBJ1-1
V gene: TRBV7-8
CDR3 length: 16
CDR3 DNA: TGTGCCAGCAGCAACAGGGGACGCGATATGAACACTGAAGCTTTCTTT
CDR3 protein: CASSNRGRDMNTEAFF

D gene: TRBD2
clone size: -
J gene: TRBJ2-5
V gene: TRBV6-5
CDR3 length: 13
CDR3 DNA: TGTGCCAGCAGTTACCTCGGGGGGGAGACCCAGTACTTC
CDR3 protein: CASSYLGGETQYF

D gene: TRBD2
clone size: -
J gene: TRBJ2-3
V gene: TRBV7-2
CDR3 length: 13
CDR3 DNA: TGTGCCAAAGCCTGGGGGGGTAAAGATACGCAGTATTTT
CDR3 protein: CAKAWGGKDTQYF

D gene: TRBD2
clone size: -
J gene: TRBJ2-5
V gene: TRBV9
CDR3 length: 13
CDR3 DNA: TGTGCCAGCAATCGCGGGGGAGGGGAGACCCAGTACTTC
CDR3 protein: CASNRGGGETQYF

D gene: -
clone size: -
J gene: TRBJ2-3
V gene: TRBV29-1
CDR3 length: 14
CDR3 DNA: TGCAGCGTTGAAGGCGGGTCCGGCACAGATACGCAGTATTTT
CDR3 protein: CSVEGGSGTDTQYF

D gene: -
clone size: -
J gene: TRBJ1-1
V gene: TRBV6-5
CDR3 length: 14
CDR3 DNA: TGTGCCAGCAGTTCGACAAGCATGAACACTGAAGCTTTCTTT
CDR3 protein: CASSSTSMNTEAFF

D gene: -
clone size: -
J gene: TRBJ1-1
V gene: TRBV19
CDR3 length: 15
CDR3 DNA: TGTGCCAGTAGCCCAATCCTGCAGACAGTCACTGAAGCTTTCTTT
CDR3 protein: CASSPILQTVTEAFF

D gene: -
clone size: -
J gene: TRBJ2-3
V gene: TRBV11-2
CDR3 length: 14
CDR3 DNA: TGTGCCAGCAGCTTATCCGAGAGCACAGATACGCAGTATTTT
CDR3 protein: CASSLSESTDTQYF

D gene: -
clone size: -
J gene: TRBJ2-7
V gene: TRBV10-3
CDR3 length: 16
CDR3 DNA: TGTGCCATCAGTGAGTCGGCGGGGGCCGCTTCCTACGAGCAGTACTTC
CDR3 protein: CAISESAGAASYEQYF